Sequencing of this T cell receptor beta chain was carried out in a study of shared clonotypes between healthy human individuals. Partitioning of CD4+ cells yielded a CD45RA+ naive subset and a CD45RA-negative memory subset. Study-wide results and caveats: It was expected that sequencing depth would affect clonotype sharing among donors.

For this clone: The antigen remains undetermined.

TCRdb keeps only in-frame clones here, not all; method: immunoSEQ multiplex PCR. The sample shows about 1.1 million clones, around 78% of them seen only once. J was trimmed by 0 bases and V by 1 base; bases with no gene match: 6. The germline CDR1 and CDR2 sequences are MGHRA and YSYEKL. The CDR3 length is 17 residues. This receptor was identified in a young man in good health. Some clones in this sample may be carry-over from other donors' samples. The chain has TRBV4-1 and TRBJ2-7; 10 positions agree with TRBD2. Sequenced input: memory CD4+ T cells from PBMCs. Noted subset: CD45RA-negative fraction. The CDR3 loop is CASSQAGPSGGSYEQYF. The CDR3 coding sequence is TGCGCCAGCAGCCAAGCCGGCCCTAGCGGGGGCTCCTACGAGCAGTACTTC.